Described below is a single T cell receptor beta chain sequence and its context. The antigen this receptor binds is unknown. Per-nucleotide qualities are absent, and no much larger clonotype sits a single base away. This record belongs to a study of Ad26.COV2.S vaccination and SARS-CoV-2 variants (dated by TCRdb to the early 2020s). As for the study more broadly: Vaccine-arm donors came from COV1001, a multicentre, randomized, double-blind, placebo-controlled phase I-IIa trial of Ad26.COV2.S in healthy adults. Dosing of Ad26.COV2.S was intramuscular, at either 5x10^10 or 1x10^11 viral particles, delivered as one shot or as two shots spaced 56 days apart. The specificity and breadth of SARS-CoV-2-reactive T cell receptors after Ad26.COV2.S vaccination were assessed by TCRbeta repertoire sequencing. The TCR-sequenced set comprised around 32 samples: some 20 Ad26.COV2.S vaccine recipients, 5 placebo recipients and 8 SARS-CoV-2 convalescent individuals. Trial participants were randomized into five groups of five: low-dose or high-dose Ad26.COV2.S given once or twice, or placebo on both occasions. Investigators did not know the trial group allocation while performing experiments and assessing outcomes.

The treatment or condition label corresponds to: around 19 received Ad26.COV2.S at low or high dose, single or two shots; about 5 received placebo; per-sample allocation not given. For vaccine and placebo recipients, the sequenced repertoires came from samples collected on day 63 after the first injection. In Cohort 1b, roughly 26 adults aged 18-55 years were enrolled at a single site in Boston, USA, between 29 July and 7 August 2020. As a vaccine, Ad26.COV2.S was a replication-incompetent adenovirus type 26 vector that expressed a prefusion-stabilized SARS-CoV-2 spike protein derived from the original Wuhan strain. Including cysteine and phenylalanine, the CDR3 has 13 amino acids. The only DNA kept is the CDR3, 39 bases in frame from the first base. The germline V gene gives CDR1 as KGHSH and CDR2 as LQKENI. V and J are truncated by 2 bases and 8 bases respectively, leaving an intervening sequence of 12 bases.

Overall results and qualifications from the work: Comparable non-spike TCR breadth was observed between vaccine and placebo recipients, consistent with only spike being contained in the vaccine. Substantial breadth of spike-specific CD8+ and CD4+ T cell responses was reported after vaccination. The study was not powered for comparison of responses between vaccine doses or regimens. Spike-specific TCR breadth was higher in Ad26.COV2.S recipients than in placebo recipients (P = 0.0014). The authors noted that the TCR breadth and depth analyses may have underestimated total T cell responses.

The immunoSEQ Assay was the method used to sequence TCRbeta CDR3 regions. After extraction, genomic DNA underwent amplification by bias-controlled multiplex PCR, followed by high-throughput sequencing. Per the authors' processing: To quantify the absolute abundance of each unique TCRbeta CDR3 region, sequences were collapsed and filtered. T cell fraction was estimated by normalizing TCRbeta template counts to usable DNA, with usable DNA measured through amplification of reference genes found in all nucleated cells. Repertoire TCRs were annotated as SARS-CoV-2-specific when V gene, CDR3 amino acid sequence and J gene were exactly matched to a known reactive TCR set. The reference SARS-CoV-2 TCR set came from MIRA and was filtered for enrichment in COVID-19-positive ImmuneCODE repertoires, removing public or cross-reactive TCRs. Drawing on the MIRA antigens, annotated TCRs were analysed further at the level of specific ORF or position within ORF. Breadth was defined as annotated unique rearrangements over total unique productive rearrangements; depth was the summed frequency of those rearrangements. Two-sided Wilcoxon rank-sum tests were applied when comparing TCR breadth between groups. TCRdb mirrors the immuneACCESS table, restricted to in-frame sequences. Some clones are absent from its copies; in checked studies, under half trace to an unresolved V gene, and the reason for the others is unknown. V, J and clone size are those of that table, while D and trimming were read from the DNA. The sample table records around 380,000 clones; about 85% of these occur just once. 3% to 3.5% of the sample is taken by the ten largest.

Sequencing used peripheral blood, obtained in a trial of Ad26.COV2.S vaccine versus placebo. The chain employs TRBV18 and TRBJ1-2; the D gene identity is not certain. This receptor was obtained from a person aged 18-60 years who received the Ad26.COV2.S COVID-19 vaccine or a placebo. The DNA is TGTGCCAGCTCACCAAACGACGGTGAAGGCTACACCTTC. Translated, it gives CASSPNDGEGYTF.